This entry lists 13 T cell receptor beta chains sequenced from one sample in a study of blood T cell repertoires in COVID-19. Assay: immunoSEQ multiplex PCR; the TCRdb copy retains only in-frame clones and omits some. The repertoire includes over 90,000 clones, roughly 79% of them detected once, and 4% to 6% sits in the top ten. The sample taken for sequencing was peripheral blood. The receptors originated from an elderly man with COVID-19, enrolled during active disease.

This rearrangement joins TRBV10-1 to TRBJ2-5; D may be TRBD1 (5 bases). V was trimmed by 4 bases and J by 5 bases, leaving 11 bases between them. Germline loops: CDR1 WNHNN, CDR2 SYGVQD (reference sequence). CDR3 length equals 13 residues. The CDR3 is CASSGQLRETQYF. The CDR3 DNA reads as TGCGCCAGCAGTGGACAGTTGAGGGAGACCCAGTACTTC.

The chain uses TRBV15 and TRBJ1-1; D unclear. The CDR3 has 13 amino acids. Germline assignment: CDR1 LNHNV and CDR2 YYDKDF (reference sequence). Trimming cost V 8 bases and J 4 bases, with 14 bases left between them. In DNA, the CDR3 is TGTGCCACCGGGGAGACCTTGGGCACTGAAGCTTTCTTT. As protein: CATGETLGTEAFF. The full variable domain, completed using reference TRBV15 and TRBJ1-1, is DAMVIQNPRYQVTQFGKPVTLSCSQTLNHNVMYWYQQKSSQAPKLLFHYYDKDFNNEADTPDNFQSRRPNTSFCFLDIRSPGLGDTAMYLCATGETLGTEAFFGQGTRLTVV.

This chain links TRBV3-1 (or the pseudogene TRBV3-2) with TRBJ1-3, with 8 bases fitting TRBD1. There are 16 residues in the CDR3. Trimming removed 0 bases from V and 2 bases from J; junction bases left unmatched: 3. Germline lookup yields CDR1 LGHDT and CDR2 YNNKEL (reference sequence). CDR3 nucleotides: TGTGCCAGCAGCCAAGACGGCAGGGGGCCTGGAAACACCATATATTTT. This encodes CASSQDGRGPGNTIYF.

V is TRBV30 and J is TRBJ1-1; 9 positions agree with TRBD1. This CDR3 region has 11 residues. V dropped 3 bases and J dropped 10; count of bases not matched to a gene: 3. Germline values: CDR1 GTSNPN, CDR2 SVGIG (reference sequence). The CDR3 reads CAWSVQGAAFF. In DNA form, the CDR3 reads TGTGCCTGGAGCGTACAGGGGGCAGCTTTCTTT.

The chain combines TRBV4-1 with TRBJ1-6; perhaps TRBD1 as D (5 bases). Germline V gene data show CDR1 as MGHRA and CDR2 as YSYEKL. V was clipped by 0 bases and J by 4 bases, with 7 bases between them. The CDR3 runs to 15 residues. The CDR3 sequence is CASSQDQGYNSPLHF. Written as DNA, the CDR3 is TGCGCCAGCAGCCAAGATCAGGGTTATAATTCACCCCTCCACTTT.

The V call is TRBV7-3, the J call TRBJ2-1; 7 nucleotides align to TRBD2. The CDR3 consists of 14 residues. V shed 0 bases and J 8 bases; nucleotides not matched to a gene: 4. The germline CDR1 and CDR2 sequences are SGHTA and FQGTGA. In DNA form, the CDR3 reads TGTGCCAGCAGCTTAACGGGGGGGAACCATGAGCAGTTCTTC. Residues: CASSLTGGNHEQFF.

This rearrangement joins TRBV20-1 to TRBJ2-7, with TRBD2 matching 8 bases. This CDR3 region has 14 residues. From germline, CDR1 is DFQATT and CDR2 SNEGSKA (reference sequence). Trimming cost V 3 bases and J 7 bases; bases outside gene matches: 11. As DNA, the CDR3 is TGCAGTGCTAGTACGGGGACTAGAACAACAGAGCAGTACTTC. It translates to CSASTGTRTTEQYF.

J is TRBJ2-1 and V is TRBV24-1; 10 positions match TRBD2. After removal of 6 bases from V and 8 bases from J, the junction contained 0 bases not matched to a gene. CDR3 length: 12 residues. Germline CDR1 and CDR2: KGHDR and SFDVKD. CDR3 in DNA: TGTGCCACCAGTCTAGCGGGAGATGAGCAGTTCTTC. It translates to CATSLAGDEQFF.

This chain connects TRBV6-1 to TRBJ2-1; D unresolved. The germline V gene encodes CDR1 MNHNS and CDR2 SASEGT. V was shortened by 2 bases and J by 7 bases, with 12 bases between the two germline ends. The CDR3 is 14 amino acids. CDR3 in amino acids: CASSEPSRRNEQFF. The DNA of the CDR3 is TGTGCCAGCAGTGAACCCTCTCGGAGAAATGAGCAGTTCTTC.

The V and J genes are TRBV19 and TRBJ1-2; TRBD1 agrees at 8 bases. Trimming at V came to 7 bases and at J to 5 bases, leaving 9 bases not matched to a gene. Germline loops: CDR1 LNHDA, CDR2 SQIVND (reference sequence). The CDR3 runs to 14 residues. DNA for the CDR3: TGTGCCAGTAAAGAGAGCAGGGGGCGATATGGCTACACCTTC. Protein product: CASKESRGRYGYTF.

The V and J genes are TRBV19 and TRBJ2-4, with a weak D call TRBD2 (7 bases). The CDR3 has 15 amino acids. Germline values: CDR1 LNHDA, CDR2 SQIVND (reference sequence). V lost 11 bases and J lost 3, with 20 bases in between. The CDR3: CASGGERGGKNIQYF. In DNA, the CDR3 is TGTGCCTCGGGGGGCGAGAGGGGAGGCAAAAACATTCAGTACTTC.

V and J are TRBV7-2 and TRBJ1-6; 8 bases align to TRBD1. CDR3 length: 14 residues. Germline CDR1 reads SGHTA; CDR2 reads FQGNSA. Trimming removed 5 bases from V and 9 bases from J; junction bases left unmatched: 6. The chain's CDR3 is CASSLGQGGSPLHF. CDR3 nucleotides: TGTGCCAGCAGCCTAGGACAGGGTGGTTCACCCCTCCACTTT.

This clone was detected a few times. The chain couples TRBV6-2 or TRBV6-3 to TRBJ2-2; the D is unclear. Germline assignment: CDR1 MNHEY and CDR2 SVGEGT. V lost 5 bases to trimming and J lost 0 bases, with 4 bases between them. The CDR3 runs 13 residues. The DNA for the CDR3 is TGTGCCAGCAGTCTAACGAACACCGGGGAGCTGTTTTTT. It specifies CASSLTNTGELFF.